This is a list of T cell receptor beta chains from one sample in a study of post-analysis software for immune sequencing data. MiXCR, run by TCRdb on the PCR reads, gives a single entry per CDR3 protein. This sample carries about 430,000 distinct CDR3 sequences, approximately 39% of them seen once, and the ten largest clones take 7.5% to 8.5%. Sequencing was done on a sample of blood. These receptors were collected from a girl aged 2-10 years with multiple sclerosis. Both conserved end residues are part of each CDR3. A D gene is named only where the DNA matches it firmly. Clone size is shown for a subset of rows, as once, few, many or a class of expanded clone.

J: TRBJ2-1
D: TRBD2
V: TRBV5-1
size: few
CDR3: CASSLEASGRYNEQFF
DNA: TGCGCCAGCAGCTTGGAGGCTAGCGGGAGGTACAATGAGCAGTTCTTC

J: TRBJ2-3
D: .
V: TRBV28
size: many
CDR3: CASSLRGFTDTQYF
DNA: TGTGCCAGCAGTTTACGGGGATTCACAGATACGCAGTATTTT

J: TRBJ1-4
D: .
V: TRBV6-5
size: .
CDR3: CASSSKPPTGSEKLFF
DNA: TGTGCCAGCAGTTCGAAGCCGCCAACAGGGAGTGAAAAACTGTTTTTT

J: TRBJ2-1
D: TRBD2
V: TRBV9
size: .
CDR3: CASSLAGGPSEQFF
DNA: TGTGCCAGCAGCCTAGCGGGGGGGCCGAGTGAGCAGTTCTTC

J: TRBJ2-1
D: .
V: TRBV28
size: .
CDR3: CASSFISGLHNEQFF
DNA: TGTGCCAGCAGTTTCATTTCGGGGCTACACAATGAGCAGTTCTTC

J: TRBJ2-5
D: .
V: TRBV12-3/TRBV12-4
size: few
CDR3: CASSFGSPRGRETQYF
DNA: TGTGCCAGCAGTTTCGGGAGCCCGAGGGGGCGTGAGACCCAGTACTTC

J: TRBJ2-1
D: TRBD2
V: TRBV5-1
size: .
CDR3: CASSPRLAERSIYNEQFF
DNA: TGCGCCAGCAGCCCAAGACTAGCGGAGAGGTCAATTTACAATGAGCAGTTCTTC

J: TRBJ1-1
D: TRBD1
V: TRBV4-1
size: .
CDR3: CASSDRGEITEAFF
DNA: TGCGCCAGCAGCGACAGGGGAGAGATCACTGAAGCTTTCTTT

J: TRBJ2-7
D: TRBD2
V: TRBV18
size: .
CDR3: CASSPLEASGGGSSYEQYF
DNA: TGTGCCAGCTCACCGCTCGAGGCAAGCGGGGGGGGTAGCTCCTACGAGCAGTACTTC

J: TRBJ2-1
D: TRBD1
V: TRBV4-2
size: .
CDR3: CASSQEGVKGASNEQFF
DNA: TGTGCCAGCAGCCAAGAGGGGGTAAAGGGGGCGAGCAATGAGCAGTTCTTC

J: TRBJ2-7
D: TRBD2
V: TRBV20-1
size: few
CDR3: CSASSSGRLYEQYF
DNA: TGCAGTGCTAGCTCCAGCGGGAGACTCTACGAGCAGTACTTC

J: TRBJ2-7
D: TRBD2
V: TRBV28
size: .
CDR3: CASSLSGRLYEQYF
DNA: TGTGCCAGCAGTTTGAGCGGGAGACTATACGAGCAGTACTTC

J: TRBJ2-5
D: TRBD1
V: TRBV20-1
size: few
CDR3: CSARLPGGSYGQYF
DNA: TGCAGTGCTAGGCTACCAGGGGGCTCCTACGGGCAGTACTTC

J: TRBJ2-7
D: TRBD2
V: TRBV29-1
size: many
CDR3: CSVSGSGLAGYKSYEQYF
DNA: TGCAGCGTATCTGGCTCGGGACTAGCGGGGTATAAATCCTACGAGCAGTACTTC

J: TRBJ1-6
D: .
V: TRBV20-1
size: .
CDR3: CSAPSRGSDSPLHF
DNA: TGCAGTGCTCCCTCCCGGGGGTCGGATTCACCCCTCCACTTT

J: TRBJ2-3
D: TRBD1
V: TRBV12-5
size: few
CDR3: CASGLGQGYPSTDTQYF
DNA: TGTGCTAGTGGTTTGGGACAGGGATATCCCTCCACAGATACGCAGTATTTT

J: TRBJ2-1
D: TRBD1
V: TRBV29-1
size: .
CDR3: CSAHRGVYNEQFF
DNA: TGCAGCGCACACAGGGGCGTGTACAATGAGCAGTTCTTC

J: TRBJ2-3
D: .
V: TRBV20-1
size: once
CDR3: CSAINRKRPSDTQYF
DNA: TGCAGTGCTATTAACCGGAAGCGGCCCTCAGATACGCAGTATTTT

J: TRBJ1-5
D: .
V: TRBV28
size: .
CDR3: CASSLSQLHQPQHF
DNA: TGTGCCAGCAGTTTATCCCAGCTTCATCAGCCCCAGCATTTT

J: TRBJ1-2
D: TRBD1
V: TRBV6-5
size: few
CDR3: CASSYAGRQGANGYTF
DNA: TGTGCCAGCAGTTACGCCGGAAGGCAGGGGGCGAATGGCTACACCTTC

J: TRBJ2-5
D: TRBD2
V: TRBV12-3/TRBV12-4
size: few
CDR3: CASSPRDYFQETQYF
DNA: TGTGCCAGCAGTCCTCGGGACTATTTCCAAGAGACCCAGTACTTC

J: TRBJ2-1
D: TRBD2
V: TRBV5-1
size: .
CDR3: CASSLRGLAGTGEQFF
DNA: TGCGCCAGCAGCTTGAGAGGACTAGCGGGGACCGGTGAGCAGTTCTTC

J: TRBJ2-7
D: .
V: TRBV6-5
size: .
CDR3: CASKNPGAREQYF
DNA: TGTGCCAGCAAAAATCCCGGAGCCAGGGAGCAGTACTTC

J: TRBJ1-2
D: .
V: TRBV20-1
size: .
CDR3: CSARDQRRYGYTF
DNA: TGCAGTGCTAGAGATCAACGGAGATATGGCTACACCTTC

J: TRBJ2-5
D: .
V: TRBV29-1
size: .
CDR3: CSVALGLQETQYF
DNA: TGCAGCGTTGCCCTTGGACTGCAAGAGACCCAGTACTTC

J: TRBJ2-1
D: TRBD2
V: TRBV4-1
size: few
CDR3: CASSQEGLAGRNEQFF
DNA: TGCGCCAGCAGCCAAGAAGGGCTAGCGGGTCGAAATGAGCAGTTCTTC

J: TRBJ2-7
D: TRBD1
V: TRBV5-1
size: .
CDR3: CASSLDPGGHEQYF
DNA: TGCGCCAGCAGCTTGGATCCAGGGGGCCACGAGCAGTACTTC

J: TRBJ2-1
D: .
V: TRBV14
size: .
CDR3: CASSQLRLGTDNEQFF
DNA: TGTGCCAGCAGCCAGCTGAGGCTCGGGACGGACAATGAGCAGTTCTTC

J: TRBJ1-2
D: TRBD1
V: TRBV20-1
size: .
CDR3: CSATTTTGARGYTF
DNA: TGCAGTGCTACAACTACAACAGGGGCGCGAGGCTACACCTTC

J: TRBJ2-1
D: TRBD1
V: TRBV7-2
size: .
CDR3: CASSLRYRDRVNEQFF
DNA: TGTGCCAGCAGCTTACGTTATCGGGACAGGGTCAATGAGCAGTTCTTC

J: TRBJ1-2
D: TRBD1
V: TRBV9
size: few
CDR3: CASSNNQGEAYGYTF
DNA: TGTGCCAGCAGCAACAACCAGGGGGAGGCCTATGGCTACACCTTC

J: TRBJ2-3
D: .
V: TRBV28
size: .
CDR3: CASREPGDTDTQYF
DNA: TGTGCCAGCCGAGAACCGGGAGATACAGATACGCAGTATTTT

J: TRBJ1-2
D: .
V: TRBV7-9
size: .
CDR3: CASTFGGLQLLYGYTF
DNA: TGTGCCAGCACCTTCGGCGGTCTCCAATTACTCTATGGCTACACCTTC

J: TRBJ2-5
D: TRBD2
V: TRBV20-1
size: .
CDR3: CSAREPGGLSPETQYF
DNA: TGCAGTGCTAGGGAACCGGGGGGACTTTCTCCAGAGACCCAGTACTTC

J: TRBJ2-7
D: .
V: TRBV28
size: few
CDR3: CASSLPGRKVYEQYF
DNA: TGTGCCAGCAGTTTGCCGGGCAGGAAAGTTTACGAGCAGTACTTC

J: TRBJ2-1
D: TRBD2
V: TRBV29-1
size: few
CDR3: CSVEGGSYNEQFF
DNA: TGCAGCGTGGAGGGCGGGAGCTACAATGAGCAGTTCTTC

J: TRBJ2-2
D: TRBD2
V: TRBV4-3
size: .
CDR3: CASSQDPAGETGERFF
DNA: TGCGCCAGCAGCCAAGATCCTGCGGGAGAAACCGGGGAGCGGTTTTTT

J: TRBJ2-3
D: TRBD2
V: TRBV7-2
size: .
CDR3: CASSLLAGVLDTQYF
DNA: TGTGCCAGCAGCTTACTAGCGGGAGTTCTAGATACGCAGTATTTT

J: TRBJ1-4
D: TRBD1
V: TRBV28
size: .
CDR3: CASSLDRVGEKLFF
DNA: TGTGCCAGCAGTTTAGACAGGGTTGGCGAAAAACTGTTTTTT

J: TRBJ1-4
D: .
V: TRBV5-6
size: .
CDR3: CASTRATERDNEKLFF
DNA: TGTGCCAGCACCCGGGCGACAGAACGGGATAATGAAAAACTGTTTTTT

J: TRBJ1-2
D: .
V: TRBV7-8
size: .
CDR3: CASSLALGVYGYTF
DNA: TGTGCCAGCAGCTTAGCGCTTGGAGTCTATGGCTACACCTTC

J: TRBJ2-3
D: .
V: TRBV7-3
size: .
CDR3: CASSLEPGGLAERDTQYF
DNA: TGTGCCAGCAGCTTAGAGCCTGGGGGGCTAGCGGAGAGAGATACGCAGTATTTT

J: TRBJ1-6
D: .
V: TRBV2
size: few
CDR3: CASSERAVDNSPLHF
DNA: TGTGCCAGCAGTGAAAGGGCTGTCGATAATTCACCCCTCCACTTT

J: TRBJ2-7
D: TRBD2
V: TRBV7-2
size: .
CDR3: CASSLAGGLAEYEQYF
DNA: TGTGCCAGCAGCTTAGCGGGGGGACTAGCGGAATACGAGCAGTACTTC

J: TRBJ1-4
D: TRBD1
V: TRBV7-3
size: .
CDR3: CASSQGQGRGEKLFF
DNA: TGTGCCAGCAGCCAAGGACAGGGGCGGGGTGAAAAACTGTTTTTT

J: TRBJ1-2
D: .
V: TRBV5-8
size: .
CDR3: CASSLSLGGGYTF
DNA: TGTGCCAGCAGCCTCTCGTTGGGGGGTGGCTACACCTTC

J: TRBJ2-7
D: .
V: TRBV24-1
size: few
CDR3: CATSGGGYEQYF
DNA: TGTGCCACCAGTGGTGGCGGCTACGAGCAGTACTTC

J: TRBJ2-7
D: .
V: TRBV6-2/TRBV6-3
size: .
CDR3: CASSRFLGTNTYEQYF
DNA: TGTGCCAGCAGTCGCTTCTTAGGGACGAACACCTACGAGCAGTACTTC

J: TRBJ1-2
D: .
V: TRBV2
size: .
CDR3: CASSGQRIYGYTF
DNA: TGTGCCAGCAGTGGACAGAGAATTTATGGCTACACCTTC

J: TRBJ1-2
D: .
V: TRBV29-1
size: few
CDR3: CSVDSSPEEYGYTF
DNA: TGCAGCGTTGACTCGAGTCCCGAGGAATATGGCTACACCTTC

J: TRBJ2-3
D: .
V: TRBV12-3/TRBV12-4
size: few
CDR3: CASSLRQTDTQYF
DNA: TGTGCCAGCAGCCTCCGGCAGACAGATACGCAGTATTTT

J: TRBJ1-1
D: .
V: TRBV12-3/TRBV12-4
size: few
CDR3: CASTPRAVNTEAFF
DNA: TGTGCCAGCACCCCTAGGGCTGTGAACACTGAAGCTTTCTTT

J: TRBJ2-1
D: .
V: TRBV18
size: once
CDR3: CASSEVRYNEQFF
DNA: TGTGCCAGCTCGGAAGTGAGGTACAATGAGCAGTTCTTC